Shown below are 30 T cell receptor beta chains from a single sample sequenced in a study of T cell responses to AZD1222 COVID-19 vaccine. Sequencing was performed with immunoSEQ multiplex PCR; in TCRdb, only in-frame clones are kept and a portion is missing. This sample has roughly 200,000 clones, with 70% to 90% found just once. The input for sequencing was peripheral blood, taken on day 0 of AZD1222 vaccination. The receptors derive from an adult in good health.

The CDR3 loop is CASSALLADSPLHF. The DNA for the CDR3 is TGTGCCAGCAGCGCATTACTCGCGGATTCACCCCTCCACTTT. The V and J genes are TRBV11-2 and TRBJ1-6; D not resolved. This CDR3 is built from 14 residues. From germline, CDR1 is SGHAT and CDR2 FQNNGV. The V and J ends lost 5 bases and 8 bases respectively, with 13 bases between them.

This rearrangement joins TRBV7-9 to TRBJ2-1, with D unclear. The CDR3 is made up of 12 amino acids. The V gene's germline CDR1 is SEHNR and CDR2 FQNEAQ (reference sequence). Trimming removed 5 bases at V and 5 bases at J, with 7 bases between. The CDR3 nucleotides are TGTGCCAGCAGCCGGACGAACAATGAGCAGTTCTTC. Amino acid sequence: CASSRTNNEQFF.

The chain joins TRBV27 to TRBJ2-5; D is tentatively TRBD1 or TRBD2 (5 bases each). CDR3 length equals 14 residues. Trimming cost V 1 base and J 1 base, with 7 bases left between them. Germline values: CDR1 MNHEY, CDR2 SMNVEV (reference sequence). The CDR3 spells CASSLWGTQETQYF. For the CDR3, the DNA is TGTGCCAGCAGTTTATGGGGGACCCAAGAGACCCAGTACTTC.

The chain employs TRBV18 and TRBJ1-2; D is ambiguous. Trimming stripped 6 bases from V and 2 bases from J, with 16 bases between. Germline assignment: CDR1 KGHSH and CDR2 LQKENI. The CDR3 has 15 residues. This CDR3 reads CASSPSRSANYGYTF. In DNA form, the CDR3 reads TGTGCCAGCTCCCCTAGTCGGTCGGCCAACTATGGCTACACCTTC.

The V and J genes are TRBV19 and TRBJ1-1, with D possibly matching TRBD1 (6 bases). Germline CDR1 and CDR2: LNHDA and SQIVND (reference sequence). The CDR3 is made up of 15 amino acids. V was clipped by 7 bases and J by 0 bases, with 15 bases between them. The CDR3 DNA follows: TGTGCCAGTAAAACAGGGACTCTTGTGAACACTGAAGCTTTCTTT. Amino acids: CASKTGTLVNTEAFF. Full variable domain (missing parts from reference TRBV19 and TRBJ1-1): DGGITQSPKYLFRKEGQNVTLSCEQNLNHDAMYWYRQDPGQGLRLIYYSQIVNDFQKGDIAEGYSVSREKKESFPLTVTSAQKNPTAFYLCASKTGTLVNTEAFFGQGTRLTVV.

J is TRBJ1-1 and V is TRBV12-3 or TRBV12-4; D gene unclear. Between the trimmed V and J ends, which lost 2 bases and 1 base, there was a span of 5 bases. The CDR3 is 13 amino acids. This chain's CDR3 is CASSLIQNTEAFF. The CDR3 DNA sequence: TGTGCCAGCAGTTTAATACAGAACACTGAAGCTTTCTTT.

J is TRBJ2-7 and V is TRBV5-1; possibly TRBD1 for D (5 bases). The length of the CDR3 is 16 residues. Germline CDR1 is SGHRS and CDR2 is YFSETQ. Trimming removed 1 base from V and 4 bases from J, with 18 bases in between. In nucleotides, the CDR3 is TGCGCCAGCAGCTTGAATCGGCAGGGAAGTCGTTACGAGCAGTACTTC. This encodes CASSLNRQGSRYEQYF.

The chain joins TRBV24-1 to TRBJ1-5, with TRBD1 matching over 9 bases. This CDR3 spans 14 amino acids. CDR1 KGHDR and CDR2 SFDVKD come from the germline V gene. Trimming cost V 12 bases and J 6 bases; bases outside gene matches: 11. In DNA, the CDR3 is TGTGCCTCTAATTGGGGACAGGGAGGTCAGCCCCAGCATTTT. Translation gives CASNWGQGGQPQHF.

V gene TRBV12-5 combines with J gene TRBJ2-3, with 7 bases lining up with TRBD1. V lost 3 bases, J lost 0 bases, and 12 bases stayed unmatched. CDR3 length equals 18 residues. Germline V gene sequence: CDR1 LGHNT, CDR2 FRNRAP. CDR3 sequence: CASGFQSRGITSTDTQYF. CDR3 bases: TGTGCTAGTGGTTTCCAAAGCAGGGGGATTACTAGCACAGATACGCAGTATTTT.

In nucleotides, the CDR3 is TGCGCCAGCAGCCAAGGTCAGGAGGGTAACACTGAAGCTTTCTTT. This gives the protein CASSQGQEGNTEAFF. The chain carries TRBV4-1 and TRBJ1-1; D not certain. Trimming took 1 base from V and 2 from J, leaving 11 bases between them. The CDR3 length is 15 residues. CDR1 and CDR2 (germline): MGHRA, YSYEKL.

As regards this clone: Other DNA sequences in the same sample also yield this CDR3. The rearrangement uses TRBV27 and TRBJ1-2, with 7 positions matching TRBD1. Germline V gives CDR1 MNHEY, CDR2 SMNVEV (reference sequence). V lost 0 bases, J lost 4 bases, and 5 bases stayed unmatched. The CDR3 totals 15 residues. The CDR3 reads CASSLSAGGVYGYTF. The CDR3 nucleotides are TGTGCCAGCAGTTTATCTGCAGGGGGAGTCTATGGCTACACCTTC.

This chain links TRBV27 with TRBJ1-3; D unresolved. The CDR3 length is 18 residues. CDR1 MNHEY and CDR2 SMNVEV come from the germline V gene (reference sequence). The germline V and J ends were trimmed by 0 bases and 0 bases, with 15 bases remaining between them. CDR3 residues: CASSLSVGALNSGNTIYF. In DNA form, the CDR3 reads TGTGCCAGCAGTTTATCCGTTGGAGCACTCAACTCTGGAAACACCATATATTTT.

This clone was observed at least ten times. The chain recombines TRBV10-1 with TRBJ2-2; TRBD1 might be the D (5 bases). The CDR3 is 13 amino acids. The V gene's germline CDR1 is WNHNN and CDR2 SYGVQD (reference sequence). The V gene lost 8 bases and the J gene lost 6 bases, with 13 bases spanning the gap. In nucleotides, the CDR3 is TGCGCCAGCCAGGGTTCTGGCGCCGGGGAGCTGTTTTTT. Amino acids: CASQGSGAGELFF.

The gene calls are TRBV28 and TRBJ2-1; no definite D call. CDR3 length equals 13 residues. The germline V and J ends were trimmed by 6 bases and 0 bases, with 6 bases remaining between them. Per the germline V gene, CDR1 is MDHEN and CDR2 is SYDVKM. CDR3 loop: CASSGPSYNEQFF. DNA of the CDR3: TGTGCCAGCAGCGGACCCTCCTACAATGAGCAGTTCTTC.

The chain couples TRBV20-1 to TRBJ1-5; D possibly corresponds to TRBD1 (5 bases). Germline V lookup: CDR1 DFQATT, CDR2 SNEGSKA (reference sequence). V was shortened by 3 bases and J by 3 bases, with 9 bases between the two germline ends. The length of the CDR3 is 13 residues. The CDR3 here is CSASQGVNQPQHF. The DNA of the CDR3 is TGCAGTGCTAGTCAAGGGGTCAATCAGCCCCAGCATTTT.

V and J are TRBV15 and TRBJ1-6, with no clear D. Germline V CDR1 and CDR2: LNHNV, YYDKDF (reference sequence). V lost 9 bases to trimming and J lost 5 bases, with 11 bases between them. There are 13 residues in the CDR3. The CDR3 loop reads CATGLINNSPLHF. DNA of the CDR3: TGTGCCACTGGGCTGATTAATAATTCACCCCTCCACTTT.

The chain has TRBV28 and TRBJ2-7; weak D call: TRBD1 (6 bases). This CDR3 has 13 residues. Germline V gene sequence: CDR1 MDHEN, CDR2 SYDVKM. The ends were cut back, 8 bases at V and 5 bases at J, with 16 bases in the middle. CDR3 protein: CASHLSGAHEQYF. CDR3 nucleotides: TGTGCCAGCCATCTCTCAGGGGCCCACGAGCAGTACTTC. Together with reference TRBV28 and TRBJ2-7, the CDR3 gives the full variable domain: DVKVTQSSRYLVKRTGEKVFLECVQDMDHENMFWYRQDPGLGLRLIYFSYDVKMKEKGDIPEGYSVSREKKERFSLILESASTNQTSMYLCASHLSGAHEQYFGPGTRLTVT.

The CDR3, as DNA: TGTGCCAGCAGCCAGGCCGGACAGGGGGGATACGTGAACACTGAAGCTTTCTTT. Translation gives CASSQAGQGGYVNTEAFF. The J gene is TRBJ1-1, the V gene TRBV7-8; 10 nucleotides match TRBD1. The CDR3 covers 18 residues. With 5 bases clipped from V and 0 bases from J, the junction kept 12 bases outside the gene matches. Germline V gives CDR1 SGHVS, CDR2 FQNEAQ.

V and J are TRBV12-3 or TRBV12-4 and TRBJ2-3; D remains unclear. V shed 6 bases and J shed 5 bases, with 6 bases lying between them. This CDR3 region has 11 residues. The CDR3 sequence is CASSRIDTQYF. CDR3 nucleotide sequence: TGTGCCAGCAGCCGTATAGATACGCAGTATTTT.

The chain couples TRBV6-5 to TRBJ2-7, with D perhaps TRBD2 (6 bases). Germline loops: CDR1 MNHEY, CDR2 SVGAGI. The CDR3 is made up of 15 amino acids. Trimming took off 6 bases at V and 0 bases at J, with 15 bases between the two ends. The CDR3 DNA reads TGTGCCAGCAGCCTCCCCGGACTATACTCCTACGAGCAGTACTTC. This gives the protein CASSLPGLYSYEQYF.

Turning to this clone: The same CDR3 arises from other DNA sequences in this sample as well. The chain joins TRBV2 to TRBJ2-7, with a weak D call TRBD2 (5 bases). The V gene lost 2 bases and the J gene lost 3 bases, with 8 bases spanning the gap. Germline CDR1 is SNHLY and CDR2 is FYNNEI. The CDR3 loop spans 13 amino acids. CDR3 protein: CASSEPGSYEQYF. The CDR3 DNA is TGTGCCAGCAGTGAACCGGGGAGCTACGAGCAGTACTTC.

The chain uses TRBV28 and TRBJ2-7; D not resolved. Germline V gene lookup returns CDR1 MDHEN and CDR2 SYDVKM. The CDR3 is made up of 15 amino acids. Trimming took 1 base from V and 2 from J, leaving 12 bases between them. The DNA of the CDR3 is TGTGCCAGCAGTTTATTACAGCCAGGCACCTACGAGCAGTACTTC. Protein sequence: CASSLLQPGTYEQYF. The full variable domain, with the rest looked up from reference TRBV28 and TRBJ2-7, is DVKVTQSSRYLVKRTGEKVFLECVQDMDHENMFWYRQDPGLGLRLIYFSYDVKMKEKGDIPEGYSVSREKKERFSLILESASTNQTSMYLCASSLLQPGTYEQYFGPGTRLTVT.

This sequence joins TRBV19 and TRBJ2-7; no firm D call. The CDR3 extends over 14 amino acids. V was cut by 1 base and J by 7 bases, with 14 bases left in between. From germline, CDR1 is LNHDA and CDR2 SQIVND (reference sequence). The DNA for the CDR3 is TGTGCCAGTAGTATAGGGCCGCAAAGTGTAGAGCAGTACTTC. Residues: CASSIGPQSVEQYF.

This clone was found once. The chain is built from TRBV5-1 and TRBJ2-5, with 7 bases fitting TRBD1. With V trimmed by 4 bases and J by 1 base, 4 bases remained unmatched. The CDR3 has 14 amino acids. Germline CDR1 reads SGHRS; CDR2 reads YFSETQ. The CDR3 loop reads CASSPGQSQETQYF. The CDR3 DNA sequence: TGCGCCAGCAGCCCGGGACAGAGCCAAGAGACCCAGTACTTC.

The V gene is TRBV2, the J gene TRBJ2-7, with 9 bases matching TRBD2. The V segment lost 8 bases and the J segment 7 bases; nucleotides outside the gene matches: 15. Germline V CDR1 and CDR2: SNHLY, FYNNEI. The CDR3 sequence is 15 residues long. The CDR3: CASARPTAGGREQYF. For the CDR3, the DNA is TGTGCCAGCGCCCGTCCAACGGCGGGGGGGCGGGAGCAGTACTTC.

This chain joins TRBV15 and TRBJ2-7, with D hard to call. CDR1 and CDR2 from the germline V gene are LNHNV and YYDKDF (reference sequence). The CDR3 is 11 amino acids. V dropped 4 bases and J dropped 4 bases, with 5 bases sitting between them. The CDR3, as DNA: TGTGCCACCAGCACCAATTACGAGCAGTACTTC. Protein sequence: CATSTNYEQYF.

The rearrangement joins TRBV21-1 to TRBJ2-7; the table's D call of TRBD1 was not tested on the DNA. TRBV21-1 is a pseudogene segment. The CDR3 totals 14 residues. The CDR3 region has the DNA TGTGCCAGCAGCACCGGGACAGGGTCCTACGAGCAGTACTTC. Translated, it gives CASSTGTGSYEQYF.

This clone was counted a few times. The rearrangement uses TRBV7-2 and TRBJ1-1; 7 nucleotides line up with TRBD1. CDR1 SGHTA and CDR2 FQGNSA come from the germline V gene. The J segment lost 4 bases and the V segment lost 5 bases, leaving 10 bases of the junction unmatched. This CDR3 is built from 15 residues. CDR3 in DNA: TGTGCCAGCAGCCCACAGGGGTTGGGAGGCACTGAAGCTTTCTTT. Protein sequence: CASSPQGLGGTEAFF. Together with reference TRBV7-2 and TRBJ1-1, the CDR3 gives the full variable domain: GAGVSQSPSNKVTEKGKDVELRCDPISGHTALYWYRQSLGQGLEFLIYFQGNSAPDKSGLPSDRFSAERTGGSVSTLTIQRTQQEDSAVYLCASSPQGLGGTEAFFGQGTRLTVV.

This clone was detected only once. This chain links TRBV7-8 with TRBJ1-1; maybe TRBD1 (6 bases). The germline V gene has CDR1 SGHVS and CDR2 FQNEAQ. The CDR3 spans 15 residues. V was trimmed by 8 bases and J by 4 bases, leaving 20 bases between them. CDR3 loop: CASSYPTGSGTEAFF. The CDR3, as DNA: TGTGCCAGCTCTTACCCCACAGGGAGCGGCACTGAAGCTTTCTTT.

The V call is TRBV4-3, the J call TRBJ2-3, with a possible D match to TRBD1 (5 bases). CDR3 length: 14 residues. Germline-derived CDR1 and CDR2 are LGHNA and YSLEER. Trimming stripped 1 base from V and 2 bases from J, with 7 bases between. CDR3 sequence (DNA): TGCGCCAGCAGCCAAGCTGGGGCCACAGATACGCAGTATTTT. It codes for CASSQAGATDTQYF.